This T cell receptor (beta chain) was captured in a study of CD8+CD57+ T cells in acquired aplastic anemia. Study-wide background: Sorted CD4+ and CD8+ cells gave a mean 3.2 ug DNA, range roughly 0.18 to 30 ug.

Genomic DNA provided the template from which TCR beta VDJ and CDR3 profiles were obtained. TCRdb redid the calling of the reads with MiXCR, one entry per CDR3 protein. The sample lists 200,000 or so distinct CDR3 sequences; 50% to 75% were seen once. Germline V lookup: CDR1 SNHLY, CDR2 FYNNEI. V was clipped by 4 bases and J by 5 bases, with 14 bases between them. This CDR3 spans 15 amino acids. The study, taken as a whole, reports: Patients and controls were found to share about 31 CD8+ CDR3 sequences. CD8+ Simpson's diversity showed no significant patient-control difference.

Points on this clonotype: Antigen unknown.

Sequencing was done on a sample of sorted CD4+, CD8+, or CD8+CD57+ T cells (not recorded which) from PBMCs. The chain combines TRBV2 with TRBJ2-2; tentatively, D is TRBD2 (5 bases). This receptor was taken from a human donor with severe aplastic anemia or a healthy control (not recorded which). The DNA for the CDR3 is TGTGCCAGCAGTGTTCGGGGAGAGGTGACCGGGGAGCTGTTTTTT. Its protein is CASSVRGEVTGELFF.